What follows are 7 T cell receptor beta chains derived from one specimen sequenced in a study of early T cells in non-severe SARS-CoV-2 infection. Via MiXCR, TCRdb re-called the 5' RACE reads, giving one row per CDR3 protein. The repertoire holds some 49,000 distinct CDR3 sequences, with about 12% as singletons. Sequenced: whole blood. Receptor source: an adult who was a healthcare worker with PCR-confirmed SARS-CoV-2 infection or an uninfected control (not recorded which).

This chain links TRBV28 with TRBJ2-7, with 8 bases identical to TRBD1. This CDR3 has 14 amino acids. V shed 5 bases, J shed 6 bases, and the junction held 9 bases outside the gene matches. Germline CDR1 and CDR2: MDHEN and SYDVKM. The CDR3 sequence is CASSKDRVRSEQYF. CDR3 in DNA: TGTGCCAGCAGTAAGGACAGGGTGAGGAGCGAGCAGTACTTC.

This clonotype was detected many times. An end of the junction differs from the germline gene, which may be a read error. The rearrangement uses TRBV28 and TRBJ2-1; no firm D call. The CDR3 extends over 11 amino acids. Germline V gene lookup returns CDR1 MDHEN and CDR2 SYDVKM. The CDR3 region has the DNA TGTGCCAGCGGTTTGATGGGTGAGCAGTTCTTC. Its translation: CASGLMGEQFF.

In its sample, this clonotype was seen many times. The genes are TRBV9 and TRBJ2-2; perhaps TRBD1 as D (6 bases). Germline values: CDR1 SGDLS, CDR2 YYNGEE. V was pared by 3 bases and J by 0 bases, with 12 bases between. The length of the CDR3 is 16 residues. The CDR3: CASSATGTTNTGELFF. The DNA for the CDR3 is TGTGCCAGCAGCGCCACCGGGACAACGAACACCGGGGAGCTGTTTTTT.

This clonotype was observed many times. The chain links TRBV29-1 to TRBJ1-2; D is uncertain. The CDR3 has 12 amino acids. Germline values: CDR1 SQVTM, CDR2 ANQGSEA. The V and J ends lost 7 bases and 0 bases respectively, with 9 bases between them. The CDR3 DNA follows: TGCAGCGCCCCCGAGCCTAACTATGGCTACACCTTC. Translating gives CSAPEPNYGYTF. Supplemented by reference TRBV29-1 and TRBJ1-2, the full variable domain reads SAVISQKPSRDICQRGTSLTIQCQVDSQVTMMFWYRQQPGQSLTLIATANQGSEATYESGFVIDKFPISRPNLTFSTLTVSNMSPEDSSIYLCSAPEPNYGYTFGSGTRLTVV.

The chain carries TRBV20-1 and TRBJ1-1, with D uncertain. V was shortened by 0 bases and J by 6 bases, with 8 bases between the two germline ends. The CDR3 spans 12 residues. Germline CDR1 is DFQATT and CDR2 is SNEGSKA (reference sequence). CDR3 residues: CSARDPGAEAFF. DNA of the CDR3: TGCAGTGCTAGAGATCCTGGGGCTGAAGCTTTCTTT.

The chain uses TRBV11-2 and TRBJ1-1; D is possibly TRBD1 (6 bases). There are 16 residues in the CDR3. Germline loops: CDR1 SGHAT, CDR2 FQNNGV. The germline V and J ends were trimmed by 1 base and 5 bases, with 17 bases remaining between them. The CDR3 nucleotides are TGTGCCAGCAGCTTAGCCCCCCCCAGGGGCGGTACTGAAGCTTTCTTT. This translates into CASSLAPPRGGTEAFF.

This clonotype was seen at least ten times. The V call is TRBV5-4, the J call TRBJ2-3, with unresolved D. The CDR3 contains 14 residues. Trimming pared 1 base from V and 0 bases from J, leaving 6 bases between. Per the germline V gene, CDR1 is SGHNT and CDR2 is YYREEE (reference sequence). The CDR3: CASSLRRSTDTQYF. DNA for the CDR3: TGTGCCAGCAGCTTGCGGCGGAGCACAGATACGCAGTATTTT.